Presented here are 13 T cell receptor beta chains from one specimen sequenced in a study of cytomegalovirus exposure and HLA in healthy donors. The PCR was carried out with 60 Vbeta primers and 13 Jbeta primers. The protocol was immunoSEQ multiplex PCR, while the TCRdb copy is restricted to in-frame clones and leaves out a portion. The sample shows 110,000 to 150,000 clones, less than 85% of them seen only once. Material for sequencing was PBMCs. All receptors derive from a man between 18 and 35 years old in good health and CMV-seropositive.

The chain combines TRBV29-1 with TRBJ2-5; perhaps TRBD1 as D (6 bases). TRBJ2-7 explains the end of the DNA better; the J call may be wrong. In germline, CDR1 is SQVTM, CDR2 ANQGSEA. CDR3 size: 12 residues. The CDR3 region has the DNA TGCAGCGCTGCGTCCAGGGGAGACGAGCAGTACTTC. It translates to CSAASRGDEQYF.

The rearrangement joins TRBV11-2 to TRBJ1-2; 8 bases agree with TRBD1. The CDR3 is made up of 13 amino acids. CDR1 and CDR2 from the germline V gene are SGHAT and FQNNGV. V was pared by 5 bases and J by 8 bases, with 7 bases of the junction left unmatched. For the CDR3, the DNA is TGTGCCAGCAGCACTCAGGGGGCCAGGGGCTACACCTTC. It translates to CASSTQGARGYTF.

The CDR3 DNA follows: TGTGCCAGCAGCTTCGTAGAGACCCAGTACTTC. Translation: CASSFVETQYF. This chain connects TRBV7-2 to TRBJ2-5; no firm D call. Germline lookup yields CDR1 SGHTA and CDR2 FQGNSA. The V and J ends lost 3 bases and 4 bases respectively, with 3 bases between them. This CDR3 is 11 amino acids long.

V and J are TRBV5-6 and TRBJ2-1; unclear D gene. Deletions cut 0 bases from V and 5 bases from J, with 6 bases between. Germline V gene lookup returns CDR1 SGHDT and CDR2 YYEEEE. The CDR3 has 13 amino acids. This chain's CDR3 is CASSLGSDNEQFF. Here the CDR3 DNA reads TGTGCCAGCAGCTTGGGCTCGGACAATGAGCAGTTCTTC.

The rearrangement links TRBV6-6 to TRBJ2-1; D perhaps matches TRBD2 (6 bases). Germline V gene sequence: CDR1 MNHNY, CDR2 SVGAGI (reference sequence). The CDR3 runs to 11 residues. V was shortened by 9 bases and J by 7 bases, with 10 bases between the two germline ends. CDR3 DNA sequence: TGTGCCAGTTACGGAGGGAATGAGCAGTTCTTC. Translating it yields CASYGGNEQFF.

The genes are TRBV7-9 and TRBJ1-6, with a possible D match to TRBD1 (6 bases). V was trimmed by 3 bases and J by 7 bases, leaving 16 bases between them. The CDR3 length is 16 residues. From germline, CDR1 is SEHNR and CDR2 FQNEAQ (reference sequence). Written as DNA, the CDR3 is TGTGCCAGCAGCTTCGGACGGGACAATAGAAATTCACCCCTCCACTTT. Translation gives CASSFGRDNRNSPLHF.

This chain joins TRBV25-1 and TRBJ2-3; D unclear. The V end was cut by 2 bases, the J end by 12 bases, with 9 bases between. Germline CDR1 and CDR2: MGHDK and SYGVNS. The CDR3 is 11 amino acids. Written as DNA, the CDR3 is TGTGCCAGCAGTGAAACCCGCAGACAGTATTTT. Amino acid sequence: CASSETRRQYF.

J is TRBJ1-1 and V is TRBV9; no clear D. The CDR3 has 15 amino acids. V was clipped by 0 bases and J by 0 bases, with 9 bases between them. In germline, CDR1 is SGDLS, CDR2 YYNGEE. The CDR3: CASSVDGLMNTEAFF. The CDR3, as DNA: TGTGCCAGCAGCGTAGACGGACTGATGAACACTGAAGCTTTCTTT.

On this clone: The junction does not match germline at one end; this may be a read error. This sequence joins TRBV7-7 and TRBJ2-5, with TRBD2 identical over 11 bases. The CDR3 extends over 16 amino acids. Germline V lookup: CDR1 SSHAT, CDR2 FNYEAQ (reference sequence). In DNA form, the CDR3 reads TGTGCTAGCAGCCTTAGCGGGGGGGCGATCAGAGAGACCCAGTACTTC. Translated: CASSLSGGAIRETQYF.

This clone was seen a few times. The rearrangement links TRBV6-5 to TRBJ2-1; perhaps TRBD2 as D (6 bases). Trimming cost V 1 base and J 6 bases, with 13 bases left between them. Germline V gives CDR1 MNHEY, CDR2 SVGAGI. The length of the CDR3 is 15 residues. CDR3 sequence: CASSYFPGDSNEQFF. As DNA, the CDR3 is TGTGCCAGCAGTTACTTCCCGGGGGACTCCAATGAGCAGTTCTTC.

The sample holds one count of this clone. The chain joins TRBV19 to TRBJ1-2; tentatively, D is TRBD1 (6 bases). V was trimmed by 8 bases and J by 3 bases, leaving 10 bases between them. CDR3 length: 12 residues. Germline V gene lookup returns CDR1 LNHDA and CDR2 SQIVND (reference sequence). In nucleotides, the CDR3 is TGTGCCAGTCAGGGACACGACTATGGCTACACCTTC. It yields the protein CASQGHDYGYTF.

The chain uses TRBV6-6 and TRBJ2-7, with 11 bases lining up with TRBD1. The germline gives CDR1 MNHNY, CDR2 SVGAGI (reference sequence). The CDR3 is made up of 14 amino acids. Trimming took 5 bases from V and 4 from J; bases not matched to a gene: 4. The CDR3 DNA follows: TGTGCCAGCAGTCCGGGACAGGGGGTTTACGAGCAGTACTTC. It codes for CASSPGQGVYEQYF.

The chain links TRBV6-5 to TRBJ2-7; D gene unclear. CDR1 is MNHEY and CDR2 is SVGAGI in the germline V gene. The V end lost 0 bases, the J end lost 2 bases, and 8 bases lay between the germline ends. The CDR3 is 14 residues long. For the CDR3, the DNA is TGTGCCAGCAGTTACTCCCATTCCACCTACGAGCAGTACTTC. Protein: CASSYSHSTYEQYF.